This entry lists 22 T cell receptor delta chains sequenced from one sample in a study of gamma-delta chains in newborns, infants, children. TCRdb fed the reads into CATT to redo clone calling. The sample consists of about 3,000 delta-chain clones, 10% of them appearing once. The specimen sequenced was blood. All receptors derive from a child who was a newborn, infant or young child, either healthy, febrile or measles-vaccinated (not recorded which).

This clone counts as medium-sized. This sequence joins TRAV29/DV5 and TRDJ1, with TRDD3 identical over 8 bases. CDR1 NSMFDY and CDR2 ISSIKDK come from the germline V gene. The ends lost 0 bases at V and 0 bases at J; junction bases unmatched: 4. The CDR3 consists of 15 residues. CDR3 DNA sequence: TGTGCAGCAAGCGTCCAACTGGGGGACACCGATAAACTCATCTTT. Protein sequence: CAASVQLGDTDKLIF.

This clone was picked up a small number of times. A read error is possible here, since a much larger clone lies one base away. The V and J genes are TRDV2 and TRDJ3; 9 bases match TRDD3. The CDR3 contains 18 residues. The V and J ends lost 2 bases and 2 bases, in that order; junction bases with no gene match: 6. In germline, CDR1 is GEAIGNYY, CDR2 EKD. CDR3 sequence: CACDKIMGDTWDTRQMFF. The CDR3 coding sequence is TGTGCCTGTGACAAAATAATGGGGGATACCTGGGACACCCGACAGATGTTTTTC.

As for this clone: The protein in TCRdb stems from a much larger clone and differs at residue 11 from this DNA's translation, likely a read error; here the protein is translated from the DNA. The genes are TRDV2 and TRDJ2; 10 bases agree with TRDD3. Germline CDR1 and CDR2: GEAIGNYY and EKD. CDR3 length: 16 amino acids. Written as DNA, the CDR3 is TGTGCCTGTGACACCGTGGGGGATACTTTGGCAGCACAACTCTTCTTT. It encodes CACDTVGDTLAAQLFF.

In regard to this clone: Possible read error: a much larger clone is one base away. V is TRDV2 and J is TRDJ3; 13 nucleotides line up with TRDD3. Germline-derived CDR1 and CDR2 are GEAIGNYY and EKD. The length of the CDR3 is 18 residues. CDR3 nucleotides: TGTGCCTGTGACTCTCTACTGGGGGATACGTGGGTCACCCGACAGATGTTTTTC. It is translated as CACDSLLGDTWVTRQMFF.

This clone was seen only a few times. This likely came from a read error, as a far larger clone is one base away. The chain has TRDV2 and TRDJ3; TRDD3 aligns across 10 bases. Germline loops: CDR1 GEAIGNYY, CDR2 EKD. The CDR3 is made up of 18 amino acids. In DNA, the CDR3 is TGTGCCAGTGACACCGCTGGGGGATACTCCTGGGACACCCGACAGATGTTTTTC. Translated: CASDTAGGYSWDTRQMFF.

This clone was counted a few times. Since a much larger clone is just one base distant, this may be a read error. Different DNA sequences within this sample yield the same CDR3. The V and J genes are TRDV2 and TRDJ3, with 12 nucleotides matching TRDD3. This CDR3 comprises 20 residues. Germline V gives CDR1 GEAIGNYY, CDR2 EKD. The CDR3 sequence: CACDPLLGDTDTWDTRQMFF. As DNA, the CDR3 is TGCGCCTGTGACCCCCTACTGGGGGATACTGACACCTGGGACACCCGACAGATGTTTTTC.

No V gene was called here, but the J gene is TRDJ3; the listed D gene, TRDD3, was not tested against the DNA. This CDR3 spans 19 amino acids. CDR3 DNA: TGTGCCTGTGCCCCTCTGGGGGATCCCATCTCCTGGGACACCCGACAGATGTTTTTC. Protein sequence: CACAPLGDPISWDTRQMFF.

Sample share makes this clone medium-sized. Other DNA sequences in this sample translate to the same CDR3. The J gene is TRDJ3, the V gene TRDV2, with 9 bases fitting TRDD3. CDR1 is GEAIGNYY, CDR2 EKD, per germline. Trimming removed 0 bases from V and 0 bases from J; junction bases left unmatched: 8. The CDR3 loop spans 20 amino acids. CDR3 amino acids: CACDTVLGDLSSWDTRQMFF. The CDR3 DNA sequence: TGTGCCTGTGACACCGTACTGGGGGACCTTAGCTCCTGGGACACCCGACAGATGTTTTTC.

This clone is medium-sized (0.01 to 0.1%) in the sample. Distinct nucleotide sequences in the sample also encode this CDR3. CDR3 in DNA: TGTGCCTGTGACACCTGGGGGATATCCTCCTGGGACACCCGACAGATGTTTTTC. This gives the protein CACDTWGISSWDTRQMFF. The chain employs TRDV2 and TRDJ3, with 9 bases lining up with TRDD3. Germline CDR1 reads GEAIGNYY; CDR2 reads EKD. The CDR3 runs 18 residues. Trimming at V came to 0 bases and at J to 0 bases, leaving 2 bases not matched to a gene.

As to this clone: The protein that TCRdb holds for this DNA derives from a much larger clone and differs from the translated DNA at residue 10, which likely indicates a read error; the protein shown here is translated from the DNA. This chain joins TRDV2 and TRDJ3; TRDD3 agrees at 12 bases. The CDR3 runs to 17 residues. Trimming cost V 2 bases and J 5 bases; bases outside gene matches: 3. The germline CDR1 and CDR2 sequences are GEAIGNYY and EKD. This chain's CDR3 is CACDILGDTRDTRQMFF. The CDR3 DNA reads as TGTGCCTGTGACATACTGGGGGATACCAGGGACACCCGACAGATGTTTTTC.

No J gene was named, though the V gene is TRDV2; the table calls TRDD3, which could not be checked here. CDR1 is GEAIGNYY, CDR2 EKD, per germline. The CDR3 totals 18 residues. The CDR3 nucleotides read TGTGCCTGTGACTCTAGAAGGGAGGATACGTGGGACACCCAACATATGTTTTTC. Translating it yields CACDSRREDTWDTQHMFF.

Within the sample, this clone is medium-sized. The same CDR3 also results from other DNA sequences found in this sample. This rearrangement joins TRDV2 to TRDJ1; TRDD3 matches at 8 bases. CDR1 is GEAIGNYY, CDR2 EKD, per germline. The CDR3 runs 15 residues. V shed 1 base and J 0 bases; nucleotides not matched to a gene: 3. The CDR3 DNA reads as TGTGCCTGTGACACTACTGGGGGGTACACCGATAAACTCATCTTT. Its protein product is CACDTTGGYTDKLIF.

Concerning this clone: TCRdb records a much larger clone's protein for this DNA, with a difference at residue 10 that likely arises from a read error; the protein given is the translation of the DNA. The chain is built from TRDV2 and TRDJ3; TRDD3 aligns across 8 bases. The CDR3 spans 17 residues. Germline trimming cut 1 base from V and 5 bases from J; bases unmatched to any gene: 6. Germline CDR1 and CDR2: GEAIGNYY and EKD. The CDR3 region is CACDTGYDPRDTRQMFF. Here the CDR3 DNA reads TGTGCCTGTGACACGGGATACGACCCCCGGGACACCCGACAGATGTTTTTC.

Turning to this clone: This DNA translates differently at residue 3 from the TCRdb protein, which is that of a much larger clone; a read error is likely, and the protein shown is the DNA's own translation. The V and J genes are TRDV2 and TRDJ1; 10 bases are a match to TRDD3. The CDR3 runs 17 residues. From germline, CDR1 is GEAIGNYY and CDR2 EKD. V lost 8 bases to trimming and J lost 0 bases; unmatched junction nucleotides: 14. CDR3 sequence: CAYDSLGTGGYTDKLIF. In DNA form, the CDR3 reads TGTGCCTATGATTCCCTTGGTACTGGGGGATACACCGATAAACTCATCTTT.

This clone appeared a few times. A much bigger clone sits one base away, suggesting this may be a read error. The CDR3 DNA reads TGTGCCTGTGACCCTATCACGCTGGGGGATAGAAGGAGCCCCTGGGACACCCGACAGATGTTTTTC. Translating it yields CACDPITLGDRRSPWDTRQMFF. The J gene is TRDJ3, the V gene TRDV2; TRDD3 matches at 10 bases. Per germline, CDR1 GEAIGNYY and CDR2 EKD. The trim removed 3 bases at V and 2 bases at J, leaving 18 bases unmatched. The CDR3 loop spans 22 amino acids.

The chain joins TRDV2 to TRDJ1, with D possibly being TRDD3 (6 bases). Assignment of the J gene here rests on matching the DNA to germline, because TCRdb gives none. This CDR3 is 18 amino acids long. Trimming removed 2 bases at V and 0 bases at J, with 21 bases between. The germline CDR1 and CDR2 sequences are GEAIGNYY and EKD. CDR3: CACDKRGETPWYTDKLIF. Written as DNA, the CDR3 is TGTGCCTGTGACAAAAGGGGGGAGACGCCGTGGTACACCGATAAACTCATCTTT.

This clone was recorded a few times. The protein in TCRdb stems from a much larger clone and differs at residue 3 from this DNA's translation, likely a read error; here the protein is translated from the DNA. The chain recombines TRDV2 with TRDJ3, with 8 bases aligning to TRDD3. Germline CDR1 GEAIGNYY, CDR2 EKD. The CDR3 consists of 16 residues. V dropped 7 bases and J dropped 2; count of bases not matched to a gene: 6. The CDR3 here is CAWDSGDTWDTRQMFF. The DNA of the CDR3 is TGTGCCTGGGACTCGGGGGATACCTGGGACACCCGACAGATGTTTTTC.

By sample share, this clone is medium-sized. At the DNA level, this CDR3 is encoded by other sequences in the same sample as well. The CDR3: CACDILGDSWDTRQMFF. CDR3 coding DNA: TGTGCCTGTGACATCCTGGGGGACTCCTGGGACACCCGACAGATGTTTTTC. J is TRDJ3 and V is TRDV2; 8 bases are shared with TRDD3. V was clipped by 2 bases and J by 0 bases; unmatched bases: 2. Germline V gene lookup returns CDR1 GEAIGNYY and CDR2 EKD. The CDR3 sequence is 17 residues long.

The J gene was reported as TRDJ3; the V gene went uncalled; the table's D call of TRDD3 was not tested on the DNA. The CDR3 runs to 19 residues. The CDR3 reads CACAVLGDPDSWDTRQMFF. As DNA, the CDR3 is TGTGCCTGTGCCGTACTGGGGGATCCGGACTCCTGGGACACCCGACAGATGTTTTTC.

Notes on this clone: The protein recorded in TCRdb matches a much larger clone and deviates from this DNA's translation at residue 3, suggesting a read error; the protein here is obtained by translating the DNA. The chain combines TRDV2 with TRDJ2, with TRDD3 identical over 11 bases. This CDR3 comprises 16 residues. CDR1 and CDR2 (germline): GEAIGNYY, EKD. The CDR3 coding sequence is TGTGCCTGGGACATACTGGGGGATACTTTGACAGCACAACTCTTCTTT. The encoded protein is CAWDILGDTLTAQLFF.

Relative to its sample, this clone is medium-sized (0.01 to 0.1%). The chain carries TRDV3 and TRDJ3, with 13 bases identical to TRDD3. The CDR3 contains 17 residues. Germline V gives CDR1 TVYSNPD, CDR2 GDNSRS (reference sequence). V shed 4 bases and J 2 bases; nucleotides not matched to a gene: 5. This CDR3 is CASHWGIRAWDTRQMFF. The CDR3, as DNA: TGTGCCTCTCACTGGGGGATACGGGCCTGGGACACCCGACAGATGTTTTTC.

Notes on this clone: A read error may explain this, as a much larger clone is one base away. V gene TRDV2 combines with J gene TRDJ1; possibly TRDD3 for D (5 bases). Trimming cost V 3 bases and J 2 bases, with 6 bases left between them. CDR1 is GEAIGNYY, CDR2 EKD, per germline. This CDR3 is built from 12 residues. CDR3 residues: CACDGGTDKLIF. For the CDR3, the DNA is TGTGCCTGTGACGGGGGGACCGATAAACTCATCTTT.